Presented here are 16 T cell receptor beta chains from one specimen sequenced in a study of blood T cell repertoires in COVID-19. Libraries were prepared by immunoSEQ multiplex PCR; TCRdb keeps only in-frame clonotypes and omits some of them. The sample consists of approximately 190,000 clones, around 86% of them appearing once. Material: peripheral blood. The receptors were sampled from a woman between 35 and 50 years old with acute or convalescent COVID-19.

This chain links TRBV11-3 with TRBJ2-2, with D perhaps TRBD2 (6 bases). CDR1 is SGHNT and CDR2 is YENEEA in the germline V gene. The CDR3 is 17 residues long. The V gene lost 0 bases and the J gene lost 5 bases, with 16 bases spanning the gap. CDR3 protein: CASSLDWGTGLTGELFF. The CDR3 nucleotides read TGTGCCAGCAGCTTAGATTGGGGGACTGGATTAACCGGGGAGCTGTTTTTT.

The chain recombines TRBV2 with TRBJ1-5, with D perhaps matching TRBD1 (6 bases). Germline lookup yields CDR1 SNHLY and CDR2 FYNNEI. The CDR3 spans 16 residues. Trimming took off 4 bases at V and 4 bases at J, with 17 bases between the two ends. Here the CDR3 reads CASSVQGSLTNQPQHF. CDR3 nucleotide sequence: TGTGCCAGCAGTGTACAGGGCAGCCTAACAAATCAGCCCCAGCATTTT.

The rearrangement uses TRBV7-8 and TRBJ1-1, with 7 positions matching TRBD1. The CDR3 is made up of 13 amino acids. J gave up 5 bases and V 3 bases, and 3 bases lay outside the gene matches. The germline V gene has CDR1 SGHVS and CDR2 FQNEAQ. The chain's CDR3 is CASSFGRGTEAFF. The CDR3 coding sequence is TGTGCCAGCAGCTTTGGCAGGGGGACTGAAGCTTTCTTT.

The chain joins TRBV27 to TRBJ2-7; 13 bases align to TRBD2. Looked up from germline, CDR1 is MNHEY and CDR2 is SMNVEV (reference sequence). V lost 5 bases and J lost 2; bases outside the gene matches: 27. The CDR3 spans 23 residues. CDR3 protein: CASSPNPPRTSGRLNVYPYEQYF. The CDR3 region has the DNA TGTGCCAGCAGTCCCAACCCCCCACGGACTAGCGGGAGACTGAATGTGTACCCCTACGAGCAGTACTTC.

This sequence joins TRBV28 and TRBJ2-7, with 10 nucleotides matching TRBD2. CDR1 MDHEN and CDR2 SYDVKM come from the germline V gene. The V and J ends lost 6 bases and 1 base, in that order; junction bases with no gene match: 6. This CDR3 region has 15 residues. The CDR3 spells CASRTSSGGSYEQYF. DNA for the CDR3: TGTGCCAGCAGGACCTCTAGCGGGGGTTCCTACGAGCAGTACTTC. Looking up the rest from reference TRBV28 and TRBJ2-7 gives the full variable domain: DVKVTQSSRYLVKRTGEKVFLECVQDMDHENMFWYRQDPGLGLRLIYFSYDVKMKEKGDIPEGYSVSREKKERFSLILESASTNQTSMYLCASRTSSGGSYEQYFGPGTRLTVT.

The genes are TRBV27 and TRBJ2-7; 7 bases align to TRBD1. Germline assignment: CDR1 MNHEY and CDR2 SMNVEV (reference sequence). Trimming at V came to 5 bases and at J to 3 bases, leaving 7 bases not matched to a gene. The CDR3 contains 14 residues. In DNA form, the CDR3 reads TGTGCCAGCAGTCTCAGACAGGGCATCTACGAGCAGTACTTC. It codes for CASSLRQGIYEQYF.

The chain recombines TRBV9 with TRBJ1-4, with 8 nucleotides matching TRBD1. V was clipped by 0 bases and J by 8 bases; unmatched bases: 6. The CDR3 is made up of 15 amino acids. Germline lookup yields CDR1 SGDLS and CDR2 YYNGEE. The CDR3 reads CASSVAGTGGEKLFF. In nucleotides, the CDR3 is TGTGCCAGCAGCGTAGCCGGGACAGGAGGGGAAAAACTGTTTTTT.

This chain uses TRBV6-1 with TRBJ1-2, with unresolved D. The CDR3 runs to 16 residues. Deletions cut 1 base from V and 2 bases from J, with 14 bases between. The germline V gene encodes CDR1 MNHNS and CDR2 SASEGT. The CDR3 nucleotides read TGTGCCAGCAGTGAAGTATTGAGGGCCTACAACTATGGCTACACCTTC. Its translation: CASSEVLRAYNYGYTF.

The chain carries TRBV28 and TRBJ1-2; D possibly corresponds to TRBD1 (5 bases). Trimming pared 3 bases from V and 5 bases from J, leaving 13 bases between. The CDR3 loop spans 14 amino acids. The germline V gene encodes CDR1 MDHEN and CDR2 SYDVKM. The CDR3 reads CASSLATEAYGYTF. CDR3 in DNA: TGTGCCAGCAGTTTGGCGACAGAAGCATATGGCTACACCTTC.

The J gene is TRBJ2-5, the V gene TRBV21-1; the DNA was not compared with TRBD2, the D call given in the table. TRBV21-1 is described as a pseudogene. CDR3 size: 18 residues. The CDR3 spells CASSKAERRIAGGETQYF. CDR3 in DNA: TGTGCCAGCAGCAAAGCAGAAAGACGGATAGCGGGGGGAGAGACCCAGTACTTC.

V gene TRBV13 combines with J gene TRBJ2-1; a weak D match, TRBD1 (5 bases). Trimming stripped 5 bases from V and 5 bases from J, with 16 bases between. The CDR3 totals 15 residues. The germline gives CDR1 PRHDT, CDR2 FYEKMQ (reference sequence). The DNA for the CDR3 is TGTGCCAGCAGCCAAAGGCAGGGTCCAGACAATGAGCAGTTCTTC. This encodes CASSQRQGPDNEQFF.

The chain links TRBV25-1 to TRBJ1-2; weak D call: TRBD1 (6 bases). V lost 3 bases, J lost 2 bases, and 19 bases lay in between. The CDR3 sequence is 17 residues long. Germline assignment: CDR1 MGHDK and CDR2 SYGVNS. CDR3 sequence: CASSDLGEGGNNYGYTF. The CDR3 coding sequence is TGTGCCAGCAGTGATCTGGGCGAGGGGGGGAACAACTATGGCTACACCTTC.

This clone was seen a handful of times. The CDR3 here is CASSLGAPGQTYNEQFF. The CDR3 region has the DNA TGTGCCAGCAGCTTGGGGGCTCCGGGACAGACTTACAATGAGCAGTTCTTC. The V and J genes are TRBV5-4 and TRBJ2-1, with 7 bases that match TRBD1. The germline V gene encodes CDR1 SGHNT and CDR2 YYREEE (reference sequence). Germline trimming cut 0 bases from V and 4 bases from J; bases unmatched to any gene: 10. The CDR3 is 17 residues long.

This clone was found a few times. The chain joins TRBV24-1 to TRBJ1-6; 7 positions match TRBD1. Per the germline V gene, CDR1 is KGHDR and CDR2 is SFDVKD. V trimming: 4 bases; J trimming: 7 bases; junction bases outside the gene matches: 3. The CDR3 spans 14 residues. The CDR3 coding sequence is TGTGCCACCAGTGAGGGACAGACCAATTCACCCCTCCACTTT. Its protein product is CATSEGQTNSPLHF.

A few counts support this clone. This rearrangement joins TRBV7-6 to TRBJ2-3, with 12 nucleotides matching TRBD2. This CDR3 is built from 15 residues. V dropped 6 bases and J dropped 4; count of bases not matched to a gene: 5. The V gene's germline CDR1 is SGHVS and CDR2 FNYEAQ. The CDR3 loop is CASSPRTSGADTQYF. CDR3 sequence (DNA): TGTGCCAGCAGTCCTCGGACTAGCGGGGCAGATACGCAGTATTTT.

This clone was recorded only once. The chain combines TRBV10-3 with TRBJ2-5; 10 nucleotides align to TRBD1. Trimming took 6 bases from V and 5 from J; bases not matched to a gene: 6. The CDR3 spans 14 residues. Germline CDR1 and CDR2: ENHRY and SYGVKD. The CDR3 loop is CAIRGDRGGETQYF. For the CDR3, the DNA is TGTGCCATCAGGGGGGACAGGGGAGGGGAGACCCAGTACTTC.